This T cell receptor (beta chain) was obtained from a study of metastatic and nonmetastatic thyroid tumors. This clone was found a few times. The sample contains more than one DNA sequence encoding this CDR3. Each patient went into thyroid surgery without having received any treatment. MiXCR reprocessed the PCR reads for TCRdb. The sample comprises about 43,000 clones, roughly 26% of which are singletons, and approximately 14% rests with the top ten. This CDR3 spans 15 amino acids. The germline gives CDR1 LNHNV, CDR2 YYDKDF (reference sequence). With V trimmed by 0 bases and J by 4 bases, 6 bases remained unmatched.

This sequence joins TRBV15 and TRBJ2-7, with TRBD1 identical over 7 bases. This clonotype was obtained from a female donor with papillary thyroid cancer or a benign thyroid nodule (not recorded which). Some clones in this sample may be carry-over from other donors' samples. Sequencing was carried out using tumor tissue. CDR3 in DNA: TGTGCCACCAGCAGAGATTTGTCAGGGGGTTACGAGCAGTACTTC. Protein: CATSRDLSGGYEQYF. The whole variable domain, remainder taken from reference TRBV15 and TRBJ2-7, is DAMVIQNPRYQVTQFGKPVTLSCSQTLNHNVMYWYQQKSSQAPKLLFHYYDKDFNNEADTPDNFQSRRPNTSFCFLDIRSPGLGDTAMYLCATSRDLSGGYEQYFGPGTRLTVT.